This T cell receptor beta chain was obtained from a study of CD8+ T cells in alopecia areata. From germline, CDR1 is LGHNA and CDR2 YNFKEQ. V gave up 5 bases and J gave up 3 bases; unmatched junction bases: 14. This CDR3 spans 17 amino acids. Treatment denoted: oral pan-JAK inhibitor, 5-10 mg twice daily. Extracted RNA was reverse transcribed, and the resulting cDNA served as sequencing template. Here immunoSEQ multiplex PCR was the method, and the copy in TCRdb shows in-frame clones only, minus some. The sample lists some 100,000 clones; about 61% were seen once. The J gene is TRBJ2-3, the V gene TRBV4-2; 7 nucleotides agree with TRBD2. The specimen was CD8+ T cells sorted from blood, collected at week 4, from a patient treated with tofacitinib. The source of this sequence is a human donor with alopecia areata. CDR3 protein: CASSNQASGEGTDTQYF. In DNA form, the CDR3 reads TGTGCCAGCAGCAACCAAGCAAGCGGGGAAGGGACAGATACGCAGTATTTT.